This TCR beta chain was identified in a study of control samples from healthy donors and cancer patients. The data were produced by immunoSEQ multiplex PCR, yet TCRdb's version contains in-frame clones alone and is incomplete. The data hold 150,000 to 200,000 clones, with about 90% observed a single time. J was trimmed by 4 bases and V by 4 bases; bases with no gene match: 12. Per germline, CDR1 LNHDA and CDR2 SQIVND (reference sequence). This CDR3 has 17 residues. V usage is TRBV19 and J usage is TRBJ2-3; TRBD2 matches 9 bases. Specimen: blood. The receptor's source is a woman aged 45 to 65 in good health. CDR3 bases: TGTGCCAGTAGTAAACACTTAGCGGGAGTTTCTGCAGATACGCAGTATTTT. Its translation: CASSKHLAGVSADTQYF.